Following are 28 T cell receptor beta chains from one sample sequenced in a study of T cell responses to AZD1222 COVID-19 vaccine. Sequencing was performed with immunoSEQ multiplex PCR; in TCRdb, only in-frame clones are kept and a portion is missing. Of approximately 110,000 clones detected, around 85% appear once; the ten largest clones hold about 4.4%. The sample here was peripheral blood, taken 28 days after the second AZD1222 dose. These receptors originate from an adult who received the AZD1222 COVID-19 vaccine.

The chain is built from TRBV11-3 and TRBJ2-1, with 9 positions matching TRBD1. Germline V gene data show CDR1 as SGHNT and CDR2 as YENEEA. V lost 5 bases and J lost 6; bases outside the gene matches: 8. The CDR3 totals 15 residues. CDR3 sequence: CASSPRQGGFNEQFF. The CDR3 nucleotides are TGTGCCAGCAGCCCGAGACAGGGGGGCTTCAATGAGCAGTTCTTC. Variable domain in full (rest from reference TRBV11-3 and TRBJ2-1): EAGVVQSPRYKIIEKKQPVAFWCNPISGHNTLYWYLQNLGQGPELLIRYENEEAVDDSQLPKDRFSAERLKGVDSTLKIQPAELGDSAVYLCASSPRQGGFNEQFFGPGTRLTVL.

This chain uses TRBV28 with TRBJ1-6; 7 bases agree with TRBD1. Germline V gives CDR1 MDHEN, CDR2 SYDVKM. J was trimmed by 9 bases and V by 3 bases; bases with no gene match: 5. CDR3 length equals 14 residues. The CDR3 loop reads CASSLGTESSPLHF. CDR3 bases: TGTGCCAGCAGTTTGGGGACAGAGAGTTCACCCCTCCACTTT.

This chain's CDR3 is CASSPRTGYGYTF. In DNA, the CDR3 is TGTGCCAGCAGCCCCCGGACAGGGTATGGCTACACCTTC. The chain has TRBV11-2 and TRBJ1-2; 8 nucleotides match TRBD1. CDR1 and CDR2 (germline): SGHAT, FQNNGV. The CDR3 consists of 13 residues. V dropped 5 bases and J dropped 5; count of bases not matched to a gene: 4.

The genes are TRBV21-1 and TRBJ2-7. TRBV21-1 is classified as a pseudogene. This CDR3 contains 15 residues. CDR3: CASSIVTESSYEQYF. The CDR3 bases are TGTGCCAGCAGCATAGTGACCGAAAGCTCCTACGAGCAGTACTTC.

The rearrangement links TRBV6-2 or TRBV6-3 to TRBJ2-1, with D maybe TRBD2 (5 bases). Trimming took off 2 bases at V and 12 bases at J, with 14 bases between the two ends. The germline CDR1 and CDR2 sequences are MNHEY and SVGEGT. The CDR3 runs to 13 residues. CDR3 region: CASSYDWPRGQFF. The CDR3, as DNA: TGTGCCAGCAGTTACGATTGGCCCCGGGGGCAGTTCTTC.

V gene TRBV12-3 or TRBV12-4 combines with J gene TRBJ2-7; D gene uncertain. V gave up 4 bases and J gave up 3 bases, with 10 bases separating them. This CDR3 comprises 13 residues. The CDR3 DNA reads TGTGCCAGCAGTTCGGCCACAGACTACGAGCAGTACTTC. It is translated as CASSSATDYEQYF.

The rearrangement links TRBV29-1 to TRBJ2-3; D is unresolved. The CDR3 totals 13 residues. The germline gives CDR1 SQVTM, CDR2 ANQGSEA. Trimming pared 0 bases from V and 6 bases from J, leaving 10 bases between. The CDR3 is CSVEDSILDTQYF. CDR3 DNA: TGCAGCGTTGAAGATTCTATCCTGGATACGCAGTATTTT.

The count of this clone is one. The rearrangement joins TRBV30 to TRBJ1-1; no clear D. With 2 bases removed from V and 5 bases from J, the gap between germline ends came to 9 bases. Germline V gene data show CDR1 as GTSNPN and CDR2 as SVGIG (reference sequence). The CDR3 has 12 amino acids. This chain's CDR3 is CAWSPGVTEAFF. The CDR3 coding sequence is TGTGCCTGGAGTCCAGGTGTTACTGAAGCTTTCTTT.

The rearrangement links TRBV9 to TRBJ2-1; 8 bases are a match to TRBD2. Germline loops: CDR1 SGDLS, CDR2 YYNGEE. The V segment lost 0 bases and the J segment 5 bases; nucleotides outside the gene matches: 4. CDR3 length: 15 amino acids. The CDR3 is CASSVEGLDHNEQFF. The DNA of the CDR3 is TGTGCCAGCAGCGTAGAGGGACTAGACCACAATGAGCAGTTCTTC.

The chain joins TRBV29-1 to TRBJ2-6; 8 bases agree with TRBD1. The CDR3 covers 15 residues. Germline V lookup: CDR1 SQVTM, CDR2 ANQGSEA. Unmatched junction bases numbered 5, after V lost 7 bases and J lost 0 bases. The CDR3 loop is CSAGQGLSGANVLTF. CDR3 nucleotide sequence: TGCAGCGCTGGACAGGGACTCTCTGGGGCCAACGTCCTGACTTTC. Full variable domain (outside the CDR3, taken from reference TRBV29-1 and TRBJ2-6): SAVISQKPSRDICQRGTSLTIQCQVDSQVTMMFWYRQQPGQSLTLIATANQGSEATYESGFVIDKFPISRPNLTFSTLTVSNMSPEDSSIYLCSAGQGLSGANVLTFGAGSRLTVL.

CDR3 coding DNA: TGTGCCAGCAGTTACGTGGGTAACCGCGACCAGCCCCAGCATTTT. It yields the protein CASSYVGNRDQPQHF. The chain uses TRBV6-2 or TRBV6-3 and TRBJ1-5; no firm D call. V was pared by 2 bases and J by 7 bases, with 15 bases between. The CDR3 length is 15 residues. Per germline, CDR1 MNHEY and CDR2 SVGEGT.

This chain uses TRBV11-2 with TRBJ1-6; TRBD1 might be the D (6 bases). CDR1 is SGHAT, CDR2 FQNNGV, per germline. With 5 bases removed from V and 5 bases from J, the gap between germline ends came to 13 bases. This CDR3 is 15 amino acids long. CDR3 sequence: CASSPAGQHNSPLHF. CDR3 coding DNA: TGTGCCAGCAGCCCCGCCGGACAGCATAATTCACCCCTCCACTTT. The full variable domain, completed using reference TRBV11-2 and TRBJ1-6, is EAGVAQSPRYKIIEKRQSVAFWCNPISGHATLYWYQQILGQGPKLLIQFQNNGVVDDSQLPKDRFSAERLKGVDSTLKIQPAKLEDSAVYLCASSPAGQHNSPLHFGNGTRLTVT.

The genes are TRBV7-9 and TRBJ2-7; 7 bases map to TRBD1. The CDR3 runs to 15 residues. Unmatched junction bases numbered 7, after V lost 4 bases and J lost 1 base. CDR1 is SEHNR and CDR2 is FQNEAQ in the germline V gene (reference sequence). The CDR3 loop is CASSSGTDSSYEQYF. CDR3 nucleotides: TGTGCCAGCAGCTCCGGGACAGACTCTTCCTACGAGCAGTACTTC.

V usage is TRBV27 and J usage is TRBJ1-2; the D is unclear. The germline V and J ends were trimmed by 0 bases and 0 bases, with 14 bases remaining between them. CDR1 is MNHEY, CDR2 SMNVEV, per germline (reference sequence). This CDR3 has 17 amino acids. CDR3 in amino acids: CASSLSMAGIANYGYTF. CDR3 coding DNA: TGTGCCAGCAGTTTATCGATGGCCGGGATAGCTAACTATGGCTACACCTTC.

This chain links TRBV6-5 with TRBJ2-1, with D perhaps TRBD1 or TRBD2 (6 bases each). Germline V CDR1 and CDR2: MNHEY, SVGAGI. The CDR3 is 11 residues long. The V gene lost 8 bases and the J gene lost 8 bases, with 10 bases spanning the gap. CDR3 sequence (DNA): TGTGCCAGCTTCGGGGGCGATGAGCAGTTCTTC. It codes for CASFGGDEQFF.

The CDR3 is CASSPPVNPYEQYF. The CDR3 region has the DNA TGTGCCAGCAGCCCCCCCGTTAATCCCTACGAGCAGTACTTC. The gene calls are TRBV7-9 and TRBJ2-7; D is unresolved. The CDR3 runs 14 residues. Germline lookup yields CDR1 SEHNR and CDR2 FQNEAQ (reference sequence). V was clipped by 5 bases and J by 2 bases, with 13 bases between them.

This clone was seen once. The chain couples TRBV9 to TRBJ2-7; 10 nucleotides match TRBD2. Per the germline V gene, CDR1 is SGDLS and CDR2 is YYNGEE. The CDR3 runs 15 residues. The trim removed 0 bases at V and 3 bases at J, leaving 3 bases unmatched. CDR3 bases: TGTGCCAGCAGCGTAGGTCTAGCGGGAGACTACGAGCAGTACTTC. It encodes CASSVGLAGDYEQYF.

This clone has more than one count but fewer than ten. This chain joins TRBV19 and TRBJ2-1; 11 bases fit TRBD1. The trim removed 5 bases at V and 4 bases at J, leaving 13 bases unmatched. The germline CDR1 and CDR2 sequences are LNHDA and SQIVND (reference sequence). The CDR3 contains 18 residues. Here the CDR3 reads CASSRGTGGLSIYNEQFF. The DNA for the CDR3 is TGTGCCAGTAGTCGGGGGACAGGGGGTTTAAGCATATACAATGAGCAGTTCTTC.

This chain uses TRBV11-2 with TRBJ1-5; TRBD1 is a possible D gene (5 bases). V shed 4 bases and J shed 6 bases, with 10 bases lying between them. The CDR3 has 13 residues. CDR1 SGHAT and CDR2 FQNNGV come from the germline V gene. The CDR3 sequence: CASSYSGGQPQHF. The CDR3 DNA sequence: TGTGCCAGCAGCTACTCGGGGGGTCAGCCCCAGCATTTT.

This rearrangement joins TRBV6-5 to TRBJ2-1; D not certain. Germline CDR1 MNHEY, CDR2 SVGAGI. The CDR3 is 12 residues long. The germline V and J ends were trimmed by 0 bases and 5 bases, with 2 bases remaining between them. CDR3: CASSYSDNEQFF. The DNA for the CDR3 is TGTGCCAGCAGTTACTCTGACAATGAGCAGTTCTTC.

This clone was seen a handful of times. The rearrangement links TRBV4-1 to TRBJ2-1; 10 nucleotides align to TRBD2. CDR3 length: 15 residues. CDR1 is MGHRA and CDR2 is YSYEKL in the germline V gene. Trimming took 1 base from V and 10 from J; bases not matched to a gene: 7. The CDR3 sequence is CASSQGAGGAWEQFF. In nucleotides, the CDR3 is TGCGCCAGCAGCCAAGGAGCGGGGGGGGCGTGGGAGCAGTTCTTC.

This clone has a single count. The V and J genes are TRBV19 and TRBJ1-5, with D tentatively TRBD1 (6 bases). CDR1 LNHDA and CDR2 SQIVND come from the germline V gene (reference sequence). The CDR3 runs to 18 residues. V was shortened by 2 bases and J by 2 bases, with 19 bases between the two germline ends. The CDR3 spells CASSINPAFRGGNQPQHF. The CDR3 DNA is TGTGCCAGTAGTATAAACCCCGCCTTTAGGGGGGGCAATCAGCCCCAGCATTTT.

This chain joins TRBV20-1 and TRBJ1-1; no firm D call. The CDR3 contains 12 residues. Trimming removed 3 bases from V and 3 bases from J, with 8 bases in between. Germline values: CDR1 DFQATT, CDR2 SNEGSKA (reference sequence). CDR3 sequence: CSASRTDTEAFF. Written as DNA, the CDR3 is TGCAGTGCTAGTCGTACTGACACTGAAGCTTTCTTT.

The chain joins TRBV28 to TRBJ2-7; 7 nucleotides line up with TRBD1. The CDR3 is made up of 15 amino acids. J gave up 2 bases and V 5 bases, and 9 bases lay outside the gene matches. Germline lookup yields CDR1 MDHEN and CDR2 SYDVKM. The CDR3 protein is CASSGTDYGAYEQYF. The CDR3 region has the DNA TGTGCCAGCAGTGGGACAGATTACGGGGCCTACGAGCAGTACTTC.

The gene calls are TRBV6-5 and TRBJ1-6, with TRBD1 identical over 7 bases. The CDR3 consists of 15 residues. The ends lost 4 bases at V and 5 bases at J; junction bases unmatched: 5. The germline CDR1 and CDR2 sequences are MNHEY and SVGAGI. This CDR3 is CASSSSQGDNSPLHF. CDR3 sequence (DNA): TGTGCCAGCAGTTCTTCCCAGGGGGATAATTCACCCCTCCACTTT.

This chain connects TRBV13 to TRBJ2-4; 7 bases align to TRBD1. The junction had 6 bases not matched to a gene; V was cut back by 4 bases and J by 0 bases. The CDR3 runs to 16 residues. Per the germline V gene, CDR1 is PRHDT and CDR2 is FYEKMQ (reference sequence). The CDR3 protein is CASSSGQMLAKNIQYF. The DNA for the CDR3 is TGTGCCAGCAGCTCGGGACAGATGTTAGCCAAAAACATTCAGTACTTC.

This rearrangement joins TRBV20-1 to TRBJ2-3, with unresolved D. Germline V gives CDR1 DFQATT, CDR2 SNEGSKA (reference sequence). V was pared by 6 bases and J by 5 bases, with 9 bases between. The CDR3 sequence is 11 residues long. CDR3 in DNA: TGCAGTGCAAACATCGGAGATACGCAGTATTTT. This translates into CSANIGDTQYF.

The chain uses TRBV5-1 and TRBJ2-5, with D possibly called TRBD1 or TRBD2 (5 bases each). Germline V gives CDR1 SGHRS, CDR2 YFSETQ. Trimming pared 4 bases from V and 10 bases from J, leaving 14 bases between. The CDR3 loop spans 12 amino acids. In DNA form, the CDR3 reads TGCGCCAGCAGCCCAGAATTGGGGGACCAGTACTTC. Translated, it gives CASSPELGDQYF. Using reference TRBV5-1 and TRBJ2-5 for the parts outside the CDR3, the full variable domain is KAGVTQTPRYLIKTRGQQVTLSCSPISGHRSVSWYQQTPGQGLQFLFEYFSETQRNKGNFPGRFSGRQFSNSRSEMNVSTLELGDSALYLCASSPELGDQYFGPGTRLLVL.